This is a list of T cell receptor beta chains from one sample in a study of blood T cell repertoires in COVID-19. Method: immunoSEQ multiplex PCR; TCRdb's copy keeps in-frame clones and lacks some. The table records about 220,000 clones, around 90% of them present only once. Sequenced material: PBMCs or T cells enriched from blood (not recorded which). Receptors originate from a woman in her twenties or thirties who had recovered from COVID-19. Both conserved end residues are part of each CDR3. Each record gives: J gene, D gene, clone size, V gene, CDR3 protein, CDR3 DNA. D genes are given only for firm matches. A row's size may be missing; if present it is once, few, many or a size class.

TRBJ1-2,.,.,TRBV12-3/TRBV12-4,CASTTEDWYGYTF,TGTGCCAGCACCACTGAAGATTGGTATGGCTACACCTTC
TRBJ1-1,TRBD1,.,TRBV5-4,CASSLGTGIGTEAFF,TGTGCCAGCAGCTTGGGGACAGGGATCGGGACTGAAGCTTTCTTT
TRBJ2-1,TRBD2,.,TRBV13,CASSSGTTLTMRQFF,TGTGCCAGCAGCTCCGGGACTACCCTAACAATGAGGCAGTTCTTC
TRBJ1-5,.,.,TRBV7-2,CASSAPVYPPYNQPQHF,TGTGCCAGCAGCGCCCCAGTGTACCCTCCTTACAATCAGCCCCAGCATTTT
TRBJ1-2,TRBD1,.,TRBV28,CASSLSDRLKGYTF,TGTGCCAGCAGTTTATCGGACAGGCTGAAAGGCTACACCTTC
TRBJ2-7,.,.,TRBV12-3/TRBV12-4,CASSSDYEQYF,TGTGCCAGCAGTTCAGACTACGAGCAGTACTTC
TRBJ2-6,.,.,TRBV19,CASSMPNPIRDTGANVLTF,TGTGCCAGTAGTATGCCCAACCCGATAAGGGACACTGGGGCCAACGTCCTGACTTTC
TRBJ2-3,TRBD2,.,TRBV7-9,CASSAPLAGGTDTQYF,TGTGCCAGCAGCGCTCCACTAGCGGGGGGCACAGATACGCAGTATTTT
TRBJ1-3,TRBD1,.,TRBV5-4,CASSLDRGGNTIYF,TGTGCCAGCAGCTTGGACAGGGGAGGAAACACCATATATTTT
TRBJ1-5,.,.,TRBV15,CATSELSFRNQPQHF,TGTGCCACCAGCGAGTTAAGTTTTCGCAATCAGCCCCAGCATTTT
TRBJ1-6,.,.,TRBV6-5,CASTQGTGNSPLHF,TGTGCCAGCACGCAGGGTACGGGTAATTCACCCCTCCACTTT
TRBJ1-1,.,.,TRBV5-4,CASSSARGGGTEAFF,TGTGCCAGCAGCTCGGCCCGGGGGGGTGGCACTGAAGCTTTCTTT
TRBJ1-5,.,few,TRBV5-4,CASSPRDNSNQPQHF,TGTGCCAGCAGCCCCCGGGACAATAGCAATCAGCCCCAGCATTTT
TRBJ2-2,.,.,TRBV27,CASSWATGELFF,TGTGCCAGCAGTTGGGCGACCGGGGAGCTGTTTTTT
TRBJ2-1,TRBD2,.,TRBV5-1,CASTPLAGGVNEQFF,TGCGCCAGCACCCCGCTAGCGGGGGGGGTCAATGAGCAGTTCTTC
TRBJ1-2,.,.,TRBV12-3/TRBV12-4,CASSLWELYGYTF,TGTGCCAGCAGTTTGTGGGAGTTATATGGCTACACCTTC
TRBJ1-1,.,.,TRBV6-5,CASSQEGLENTEAFF,TGTGCCAGCAGTCAGGAGGGGTTGGAGAACACTGAAGCTTTCTTT
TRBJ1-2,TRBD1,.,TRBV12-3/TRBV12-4,CASIDRVGGYTF,TGTGCCAGCATAGACAGGGTAGGGGGCTACACCTTC
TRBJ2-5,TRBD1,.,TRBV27,CASSLSLGTGGETQYF,TGTGCCAGCAGTTTATCCTTAGGGACAGGGGGTGAGACCCAGTACTTC
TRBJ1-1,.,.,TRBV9,CASSVEEGTEAFF,TGTGCCAGCAGCGTAGAGGAGGGCACTGAAGCTTTCTTT
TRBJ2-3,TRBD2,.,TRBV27,CASSLPGLAVEADTQYF,TGTGCCAGCAGTTTACCTGGACTAGCGGTAGAGGCAGATACGCAGTATTTT
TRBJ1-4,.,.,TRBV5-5,CASSLGVINEKLFF,TGTGCCAGCAGCTTGGGAGTGATTAATGAAAAACTGTTTTTT